What follows are 14 T cell receptor beta chains derived from one specimen sequenced in a study of blood T cell repertoires in COVID-19. Assay: immunoSEQ multiplex PCR; the TCRdb copy retains only in-frame clones and omits some. The sample lists around 250,000 clones, about four fifths occurring once. The sequenced material came from peripheral blood. These receptor sequences come from a man aged 35 to 55 with active or convalescent COVID-19.

The chain employs TRBV6-5 and TRBJ1-6; D gene ambiguous. Germline CDR1 MNHEY, CDR2 SVGAGI. V lost 9 bases and J lost 4, with 10 bases in between. The CDR3 consists of 13 residues. DNA for the CDR3: TGTGCCAGTCTCGCGGGGTATAATTCACCCCTCCACTTT. The encoded protein is CASLAGYNSPLHF.

This chain links TRBV7-2 with TRBJ2-1; 11 nucleotides match TRBD2. The CDR3 spans 15 residues. Germline V gives CDR1 SGHTA, CDR2 FQGNSA. V lost 5 bases and J lost 7; bases outside the gene matches: 7. CDR3 protein: CASSSSGRALNEQFF. The CDR3 nucleotides read TGTGCCAGCAGCAGTAGCGGGAGGGCCTTAAATGAGCAGTTCTTC.

For the CDR3, the DNA is TGTGCCAGTACCCCGCGGGGGAGGGTTGGGCAGTTCTTC. Residues: CASTPRGRVGQFF. The chain combines TRBV19 with TRBJ2-1; 7 bases map to TRBD2. With 7 bases clipped from V and 12 bases from J, the junction kept 12 bases outside the gene matches. The germline V gene has CDR1 LNHDA and CDR2 SQIVND (reference sequence). The CDR3 covers 13 residues.

The rearrangement links TRBV5-1 to TRBJ1-1, with D perhaps matching TRBD1 (6 bases). CDR1 is SGHRS and CDR2 is YFSETQ in the germline V gene. Trimming stripped 4 bases from V and 0 bases from J, with 10 bases between. The CDR3 extends over 14 amino acids. The CDR3 nucleotides are TGCGCCAGCAGCGTACAGGGTGTGAACACTGAAGCTTTCTTT. The encoded protein is CASSVQGVNTEAFF.

Turning to this clone: Other nucleotide sequences from this sample produce the same CDR3. This chain links TRBV18 with TRBJ1-1; TRBD1 matches 7 bases. With 6 bases clipped from V and 6 bases from J, the junction kept 4 bases outside the gene matches. This CDR3 comprises 12 residues. Germline loops: CDR1 KGHSH, CDR2 LQKENI. The CDR3 DNA sequence: TGTGCCAGCTCGCTTCAGGGGGCTGAAGCTTTCTTT. Amino acid sequence: CASSLQGAEAFF.

This chain uses TRBV2 with TRBJ1-1; no firm D call. With 4 bases removed from V and 0 bases from J, the gap between germline ends came to 3 bases. CDR1 and CDR2 from the germline V gene are SNHLY and FYNNEI. CDR3 length: 12 residues. DNA of the CDR3: TGTGCCAGCAGTGTTATGAACACTGAAGCTTTCTTT. This sequence encodes CASSVMNTEAFF.

The rearrangement joins TRBV7-2 to TRBJ1-4; 9 positions match TRBD1. J was trimmed by 15 bases and V by 4 bases; bases with no gene match: 9. Germline loops: CDR1 SGHTA, CDR2 FQGNSA. CDR3 length equals 13 residues. CDR3: CASSWKDRGRMFF. CDR3 coding DNA: TGTGCCAGCAGCTGGAAGGACAGGGGAAGAATGTTTTTT.

The chain uses TRBV30 and TRBJ1-5, with 9 bases lining up with TRBD1. After removal of 2 bases from V and 3 bases from J, the junction contained 8 bases not matched to a gene. Germline V gives CDR1 GTSNPN, CDR2 SVGIG (reference sequence). The CDR3 covers 16 residues. CDR3 protein: CAWSPPGQGNNQPQHF. The CDR3 DNA reads TGTGCCTGGAGTCCACCGGGACAGGGAAACAATCAGCCCCAGCATTTT. Full variable domain (remainder filled in from reference TRBV30 and TRBJ1-5): SQTIHQWPATLVQPVGSPLSLECTVEGTSNPNLYWYRQAAGRGLQLLFYSVGIGQISSEVPQNLSASRPQDRQFILSSKKLLLSDSGFYLCAWSPPGQGNNQPQHFGDGTRLSIL.

The V and J genes are TRBV19 and TRBJ1-4; a possible D gene is TRBD1 (5 bases). Trimming took off 6 bases at V and 6 bases at J, with 11 bases between the two ends. The CDR3 is 13 amino acids. Germline values: CDR1 LNHDA, CDR2 SQIVND (reference sequence). CDR3 bases: TGTGCCAGTAGGCCAGGGTCAGATGAAAAACTGTTTTTT. Translated, it gives CASRPGSDEKLFF.

The gene calls are TRBV19 and TRBJ1-5; the D gene is possibly TRBD1 (6 bases). Between the trimmed V and J ends, which lost 6 bases and 0 bases, there was a span of 12 bases. This CDR3 comprises 15 residues. Looked up from germline, CDR1 is LNHDA and CDR2 is SQIVND (reference sequence). The CDR3 sequence: CASSRTVYSNQPQHF. The CDR3 nucleotides read TGTGCCAGTAGCCGGACAGTTTATAGCAATCAGCCCCAGCATTTT.

The rearrangement joins TRBV19 to TRBJ2-6; TRBD1 aligns across 9 bases. The J segment lost 2 bases and the V segment lost 8 bases, leaving 4 bases of the junction unmatched. The CDR3 contains 15 residues. Germline CDR1 and CDR2: LNHDA and SQIVND (reference sequence). The CDR3 sequence: CASLDRGAGANVLTF. DNA for the CDR3: TGTGCCAGTCTGGACAGGGGAGCTGGGGCCAACGTCCTGACTTTC.

The chain uses TRBV18 and TRBJ2-3; 11 bases are shared with TRBD2. With 5 bases clipped from V and 4 bases from J, the junction kept 5 bases outside the gene matches. The V gene's germline CDR1 is KGHSH and CDR2 LQKENI. The CDR3 runs to 15 residues. The DNA for the CDR3 is TGTGCCAGCTCAAGCGGGACTAGCGGTTCAGATACGCAGTATTTT. Translating gives CASSSGTSGSDTQYF.

The chain combines TRBV6-2 or TRBV6-3 with TRBJ1-2, with TRBD1 identical over 11 bases. Germline V gene sequence: CDR1 MNHEY, CDR2 SVGEGT. The CDR3 loop spans 13 amino acids. Trimming took 5 bases from V and 7 from J; bases not matched to a gene: 3. The CDR3: CASSGTGGLGYTF. The CDR3 DNA reads as TGTGCCAGCAGTGGGACAGGGGGTCTTGGCTACACCTTC.

The J gene is TRBJ1-2, the V gene TRBV5-6; 8 nucleotides line up with TRBD1. The CDR3 covers 15 residues. V trimming: 0 bases; J trimming: 8 bases; junction bases outside the gene matches: 9. Germline assignment: CDR1 SGHDT and CDR2 YYEEEE. CDR3 nucleotide sequence: TGTGCCAGCAGCTTGGGACAGGGGTTGTCGGGAGGCTACACCTTC. Translation gives CASSLGQGLSGGYTF.